These 13 T cell receptor beta chains came from one sample sequenced in a study of neurological immune-mediated disorders. TCRdb reprocessed the 5' RACE reads with MiXCR, giving one entry per CDR3 protein. The sample includes more than 45,000 distinct CDR3 sequences, approximately 3.9% of them seen just once. Sequencing was done on a sample of PBMCs. The receptors shown here come from a man aged 25-45 years with multiple sclerosis.

This clonotype came up many times. The CDR3, as DNA: TGTGCCTGGAGTAGGGGGGCCAGCTATGGCTACACCTTC. Residues: CAWSRGASYGYTF. The chain has TRBV30 and TRBJ1-2, with a possible D match to TRBD1 (6 bases). The V gene lost 2 bases and the J gene lost 4 bases, with 11 bases spanning the gap. This CDR3 region has 13 residues. The V gene's germline CDR1 is GTSNPN and CDR2 SVGIG (reference sequence). Full variable domain (rest looked up from reference TRBV30 and TRBJ1-2): SQTIHQWPATLVQPVGSPLSLECTVEGTSNPNLYWYRQAAGRGLQLLFYSVGIGQISSEVPQNLSASRPQDRQFILSSKKLLLSDSGFYLCAWSRGASYGYTFGSGTRLTVV.

This clonotype was observed many times. The chain has TRBV20-1 and TRBJ2-1, with 10 bases lining up with TRBD2. Per the germline V gene, CDR1 is DFQATT and CDR2 is SNEGSKA (reference sequence). J gave up 8 bases and V 1 base, and 5 bases lay outside the gene matches. The CDR3 runs 14 residues. CDR3: CSARAAGGVDEQFF. The DNA of the CDR3 is TGCAGTGCTAGAGCAGCGGGAGGGGTAGATGAGCAGTTCTTC.

This clonotype was detected many times. The chain uses TRBV6-5 and TRBJ2-1, with TRBD2 identical over 13 bases. Germline V gene data show CDR1 as MNHEY and CDR2 as SVGAGI. After removal of 5 bases from V and 7 bases from J, the junction contained 5 bases not matched to a gene. The CDR3 is made up of 15 amino acids. CDR3 nucleotide sequence: TGTGCCAGCAGTCGTCGGACTAGCGGGAGAAATGAGCAGTTCTTC. Translating gives CASSRRTSGRNEQFF.

Ten or more counts support this clonotype. This chain joins TRBV5-1 and TRBJ1-4, with 9 bases matching TRBD1. Germline V gives CDR1 SGHRS, CDR2 YFSETQ. V dropped 4 bases and J dropped 8; count of bases not matched to a gene: 6. The length of the CDR3 is 14 residues. This CDR3 is CASSPTGGREKLFF. The CDR3 DNA sequence: TGCGCCAGCAGCCCGACAGGGGGACGGGAAAAACTGTTTTTT.

This clonotype appeared many times. The rearrangement links TRBV5-6 to TRBJ2-3, with TRBD1 matching over 9 bases. The V gene's germline CDR1 is SGHDT and CDR2 YYEEEE. V lost 1 base, J lost 2 bases, and 5 bases stayed unmatched. The CDR3 has 16 amino acids. CDR3 nucleotides: TGTGCCAGCAGCTTGCCGGGACAGGGAGACACAGATACGCAGTATTTT. As protein: CASSLPGQGDTDTQYF.

This clonotype was seen repeatedly, ten times or more. The rearrangement uses TRBV29-1 and TRBJ2-3; 9 positions match TRBD2. Germline CDR1 reads SQVTM; CDR2 reads ANQGSEA. This CDR3 contains 14 residues. V trimming: 3 bases; J trimming: 3 bases; junction bases outside the gene matches: 4. This CDR3 reads CSVDPAGGTDTQYF. As DNA, the CDR3 is TGCAGCGTTGATCCAGCGGGAGGTACAGATACGCAGTATTTT.

The rearrangement links TRBV27 to TRBJ2-1; 11 bases map to TRBD2. The CDR3 length is 14 residues. V lost 8 bases, J lost 16 bases, and 16 bases stayed unmatched. CDR1 MNHEY and CDR2 SMNVEV come from the germline V gene (reference sequence). This chain's CDR3 is CASASGRSPGRHFF. CDR3 DNA sequence: TGTGCCAGCGCTAGCGGGAGGAGCCCCGGACGGCATTTCTTC.

V usage is TRBV15 and J usage is TRBJ1-1; D is uncertain. Germline V CDR1 and CDR2: LNHNV, YYDKDF (reference sequence). The V end was cut by 2 bases, the J end by 3 bases, with 10 bases between. The CDR3 totals 14 residues. Written as DNA, the CDR3 is TGTGCCACCAGCAGACAGGTCGGAGACACTGAAGCTTTCTTT. Its protein is CATSRQVGDTEAFF.

This clonotype was seen repeatedly, ten times or more. This chain uses TRBV29-1 with TRBJ2-1; D possibly matches TRBD1 or TRBD2 (6 bases each). Germline CDR1 SQVTM, CDR2 ANQGSEA. V gave up 7 bases and J gave up 8 bases, with 21 bases separating them. This CDR3 has 14 amino acids. For the CDR3, the DNA is TGCAGCGCCATGGGACAATTAGTAGCGGATGAGCAGTTCTTC. It encodes CSAMGQLVADEQFF.

The V and J genes are TRBV7-2 and TRBJ1-4; D is perhaps TRBD1 (6 bases). The CDR3 runs to 13 residues. Germline CDR1 SGHTA, CDR2 FQGNSA. Trimming stripped 6 bases from V and 4 bases from J, with 9 bases between. In DNA, the CDR3 is TGTGCCAGCAGGGGGGGCGTTAATGAAAAACTGTTTTTT. Its protein product is CASRGGVNEKLFF.

This clonotype was recorded many times. The chain combines TRBV3-1 with TRBJ2-2, with D hard to call. Looked up from germline, CDR1 is LGHDT and CDR2 is YNNKEL (reference sequence). The CDR3 covers 11 residues. V lost 2 bases and J 7 bases, leaving 2 bases between the germline ends. CDR3 sequence (DNA): TGTGCCAGCAGCCAAAACGGGGAGCTGTTTTTT. The encoded protein is CASSQNGELFF.

In its sample, this clonotype was seen many times. The J gene is TRBJ1-3, the V gene TRBV5-6, with D tentatively TRBD1 (5 bases). This CDR3 contains 15 residues. Trimming took off 0 bases at V and 1 base at J, with 8 bases between the two ends. In germline, CDR1 is SGHDT, CDR2 YYEEEE. The CDR3 is CASSLGGASGNTIYF. In DNA form, the CDR3 reads TGTGCCAGCAGCTTGGGTGGGGCTTCTGGAAACACCATATATTTT.

This clonotype was detected ten times or more. The chain carries TRBV30 and TRBJ1-1; D perhaps matches TRBD1 (5 bases). Trimming removed 1 base at V and 2 bases at J, with 17 bases between. This CDR3 has 16 residues. Looked up from germline, CDR1 is GTSNPN and CDR2 is SVGIG (reference sequence). The DNA for the CDR3 is TGTGCCTGGAGTGGTATACTCCAGGGAAGAAACACTGAAGCTTTCTTT. Amino acids: CAWSGILQGRNTEAFF.